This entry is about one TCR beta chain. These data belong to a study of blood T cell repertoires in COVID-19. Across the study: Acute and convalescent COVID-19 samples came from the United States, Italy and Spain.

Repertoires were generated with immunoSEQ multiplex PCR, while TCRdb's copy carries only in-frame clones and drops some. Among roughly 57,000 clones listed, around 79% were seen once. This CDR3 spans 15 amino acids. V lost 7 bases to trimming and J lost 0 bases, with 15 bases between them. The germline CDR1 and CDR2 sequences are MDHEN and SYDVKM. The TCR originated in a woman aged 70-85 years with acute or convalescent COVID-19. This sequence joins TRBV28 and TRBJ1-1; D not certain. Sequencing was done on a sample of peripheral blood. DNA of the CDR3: TGTGCCAGCACCCCCGGACTAGCTTTGAACACTGAAGCTTTCTTT. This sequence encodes CASTPGLALNTEAFF.